Below, 2 T cell receptor beta chains from the same sample are listed, as sequenced in a study of cytomegalovirus exposure and HLA in healthy donors. TCRdb's table, derived via immunoSEQ multiplex PCR, lists solely in-frame clones and lacks some. The repertoire holds some 150,000 clones, with more than 75% as singletons. Sequences were obtained from PBMCs. The receptor source for this set is a man younger than 30 in good health and CMV-seropositive.

The chain has TRBV5-6 and TRBJ2-5, with 8 bases fitting TRBD1. J lost 5 bases, V lost 3 bases, and 3 bases had no gene match. The CDR3 spans 13 residues. Germline CDR1 and CDR2: SGHDT and YYEEEE. CDR3 sequence reads: CASSSWTGETQYF. Here the CDR3 DNA reads TGTGCCAGCAGCTCCTGGACAGGGGAGACCCAGTACTTC.

This clone has only a few counts. This sequence joins TRBV6-6 and TRBJ1-2; TRBD1 is a possible D gene (6 bases). CDR1 and CDR2 (germline): MNHNY, SVGAGI (reference sequence). This CDR3 is 14 amino acids long. V was trimmed by 1 base and J by 8 bases, leaving 14 bases between them. Written as DNA, the CDR3 is TGTGCCAGCAGTTACTATGGGGGCCTCGGCGGCTACACCTTC. Translation: CASSYYGGLGGYTF.